This TCR beta chain is drawn from a study of a mutant IDH1 vaccine in newly diagnosed glioma. In the study overall: First vaccine doses came 4-6 weeks after radiotherapy alone, or with temozolomide cycles. V12 fell at week 35 and V13, the study end, at week 47.

A remark on this clone: Its specificity is not known.

Clones were sequenced by immunoSEQ multiplex PCR, and TCRdb holds only the in-frame ones, with some missing. The repertoire holds 20,000 to 30,000 clones, about 80% seen once, with roughly 3.8% in the top ten. Germline V lookup: CDR1 SGHDN, CDR2 FVKESK. This CDR3 has 11 residues. Trimming took 1 base from V and 7 from J, leaving 5 bases between them. Time point denoted: week 47, end of study. Doses consisted of 300 ug of mutant IDH1 20-mer peptide each, paired with topical imiquimod. The rearrangement joins TRBV14 to TRBJ2-7; D uncertain. The TCR comes from a man aged 40-50 years with glioma. Some clones in this sample may be carry-over from other donors' samples. The sample consisted of PBMCs, taken from a glioma patient whose treatment included an IDH1 peptide vaccine. The CDR3 nucleotides read TGTGCCAGCAGCCAAGTGGGGGAGCAGTACTTC. Translated, it gives CASSQVGEQYF. The whole variable domain, remainder taken from reference TRBV14 and TRBJ2-7, is EAGVTQFPSHSVIEKGQTVTLRCDPISGHDNLYWYRRVMGKEIKFLLHFVKESKQDESGMPNNRFLAERTGGTYSTLKVQPAELEDSGVYFCASSQVGEQYFGPGTRLTVT.